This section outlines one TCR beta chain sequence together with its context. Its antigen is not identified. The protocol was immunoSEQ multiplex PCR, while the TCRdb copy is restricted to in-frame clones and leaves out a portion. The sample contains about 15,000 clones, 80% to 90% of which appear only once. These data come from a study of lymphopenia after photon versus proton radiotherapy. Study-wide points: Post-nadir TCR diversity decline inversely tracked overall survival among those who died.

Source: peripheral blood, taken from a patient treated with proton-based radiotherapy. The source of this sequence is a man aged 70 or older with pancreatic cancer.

The CDR3 reads CASSQDLTDYTF. In DNA form, the CDR3 reads TGCGCCAGCAGCCAAGATCTCACCGACTACACCTTC. The genes are TRBV4-1 and TRBJ1-2; D not resolved. V was pared by 0 bases and J by 10 bases, with 9 bases between. CDR3 length: 12 amino acids. From germline, CDR1 is MGHRA and CDR2 YSYEKL.